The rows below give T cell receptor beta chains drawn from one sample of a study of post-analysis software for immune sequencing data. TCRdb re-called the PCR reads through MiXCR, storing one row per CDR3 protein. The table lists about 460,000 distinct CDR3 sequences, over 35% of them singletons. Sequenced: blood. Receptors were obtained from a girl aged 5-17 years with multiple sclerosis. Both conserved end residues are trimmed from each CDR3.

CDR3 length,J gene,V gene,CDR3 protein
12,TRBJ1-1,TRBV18,ASSPLQGTTEAF
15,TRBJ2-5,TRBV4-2,ASSQESWSGKQETQY
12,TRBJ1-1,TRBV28,ATAGGNKDTEAF
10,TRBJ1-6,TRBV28,ASSQGNSPLH
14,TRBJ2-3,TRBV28,ASSSHGGGQEDTQY
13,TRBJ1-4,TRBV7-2,ASSRDSATNEKLF
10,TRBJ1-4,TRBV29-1,SVGADDEKLF
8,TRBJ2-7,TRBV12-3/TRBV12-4,ASRGPRQY
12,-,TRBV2,ASRGTSGVYEQY
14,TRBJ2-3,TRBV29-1,SVELAGGVGTDTQY
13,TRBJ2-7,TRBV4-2,ASSQDKAESYEQY
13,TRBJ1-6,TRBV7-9,ASSLSRRGHSPLH
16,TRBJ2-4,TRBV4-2,ASSPQLGGLAGAGEQY
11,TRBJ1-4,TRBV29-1,SANRVGDEKLF
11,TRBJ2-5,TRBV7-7,ASSLEGVETQY
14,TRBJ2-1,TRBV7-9,ASSLRAGGPRNEQF
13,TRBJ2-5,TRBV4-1,ASSQVEDRQETQY
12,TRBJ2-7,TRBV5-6,ASSPGTSQYEQY
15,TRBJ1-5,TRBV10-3,AISESRHEYSNQPQH
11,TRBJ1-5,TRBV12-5,ASGLGPDQPQH
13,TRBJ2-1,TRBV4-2,ASSTRDRVNNEQF
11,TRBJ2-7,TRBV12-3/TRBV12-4,ASSFEDRYEQY
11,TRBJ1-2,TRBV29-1,SSLGQTNYGYT
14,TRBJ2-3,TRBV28,ASSSPRGGTGDTQY
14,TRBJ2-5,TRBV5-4,ASSLGGAYTPETQY
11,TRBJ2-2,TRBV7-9,ASSLKAAGELF
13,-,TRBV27,ASSSLGQGAAEQY
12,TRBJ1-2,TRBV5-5,ASSRTGGIYGYT
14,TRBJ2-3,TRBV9,ASSVSLAGFGDTQY
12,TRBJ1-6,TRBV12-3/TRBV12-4,ASSSRAYNSPLH
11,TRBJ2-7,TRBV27,ASSFEAAYEQY
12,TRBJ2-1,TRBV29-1,SVAFTGSYNEQF
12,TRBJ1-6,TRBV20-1,SAKSWGSNSPLH
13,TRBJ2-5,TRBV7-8,ASSLVRLTYNEQY
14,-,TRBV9,ASSVGDGHRTYEQY
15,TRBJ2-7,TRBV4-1,ASSQKGLAGGSYEQY
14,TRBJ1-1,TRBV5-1,ASSLSWSGGYTEAF
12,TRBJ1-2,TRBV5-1,ASSWDTGPYGYT
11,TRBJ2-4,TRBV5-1,ASSLAQKNIQY
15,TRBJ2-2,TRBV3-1,ASSQPVWRDNTGELF
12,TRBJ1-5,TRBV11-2,ASSLDRADQPQH
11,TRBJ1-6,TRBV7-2,ASSAIRAGAGH
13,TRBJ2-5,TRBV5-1,ASSLIRPSRDEQY
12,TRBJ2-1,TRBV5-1,ASSLSGRVDEQF
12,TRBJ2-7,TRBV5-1,ASSLSGSPHEQY